This TCR beta chain was recovered during a study of cytomegalovirus exposure and HLA in healthy donors. The study's findings and limits: Presence/absence results assume similar sequencing depth per donor, which may not hold. The listing of roughly 160 TCR beta chains classed them as cytomegalovirus-associated.

As to this clone: Its matching antigen is unknown.

From germline, CDR1 is KGHSH and CDR2 LQKENI. V lost 3 bases and J lost 1; bases outside the gene matches: 2. This CDR3 is built from 14 residues. PCR was performed using 60 Vbeta and 13 Jbeta primers. The protocol was immunoSEQ multiplex PCR, while the TCRdb copy is restricted to in-frame clones and leaves out a portion. The repertoire includes about 190,000 clones, 60% to 80% of them detected once, and roughly 2% sits in the top ten. This receptor was obtained from a woman aged 25-40 years in good health and CMV-seropositive. Input material: PBMCs. The V call is TRBV18, the J call TRBJ2-7, with TRBD1 identical over 8 bases. The CDR3 nucleotides are TGTGCCAGCTCACCGGACAGGGAATCCTACGAGCAGTACTTC. Its protein is CASSPDRESYEQYF.